A single sample gave rise to the 13 T cell receptor beta chains below, sequenced in a study of human T cells and chemical hapten exposure. Regarding time point: patch test 2, 6 weeks after DPC sensitization. Treatment given: therapeutic diphenylcyclopropenone sensitization with weekly scalp DPC. Via MiXCR, TCRdb re-called the RACE reads, giving one row per CDR3 protein. Of some 45,000 distinct CDR3 sequences in the sample, more than 8.5% were seen once. The specimen comprised whole blood, sampled in connection with sensitization to the hapten diphenylcyclopropenone (DPC). Receptors were obtained from a woman aged 40-49 years with alopecia areata. Some clones in this sample may be carry-over from other donors' samples.

This clonotype was picked up a small number of times. The rearrangement joins TRBV6-4 to TRBJ2-2; TRBD1 agrees at 7 bases. Trimming cost V 4 bases and J 7 bases; bases outside gene matches: 6. The CDR3 is 14 amino acids. In germline, CDR1 is MRHNA, CDR2 SNTAGT. CDR3 residues: CASSVTGKDGELFF. CDR3 nucleotides: TGTGCCAGCAGTGTGACAGGGAAGGACGGGGAGCTGTTTTTT.

Concerning this clonotype: A much larger clone lies one base from this, so it may be a read error. The gene calls are TRBV4-3 and TRBJ2-2; TRBD1 or TRBD2 may be the D gene (5 bases each). The CDR3 totals 13 residues. Germline-derived CDR1 and CDR2 are LGHNA and YSLEER. DNA for the CDR3: TGCGCCAGCAGCCCCCAGGGTGACGGGAAGCTGTTTTTT. It yields the protein CASSPQGDGKLFF.

This clonotype was seen at least ten times. The chain recombines TRBV3-1 with TRBJ2-5; 7 bases match TRBD1. J gave up 1 base and V 7 bases, and 3 bases lay outside the gene matches. The CDR3 runs to 13 residues. Germline V lookup: CDR1 LGHDT, CDR2 YNNKEL (reference sequence). The CDR3 here is CASNRDSQETQYF. CDR3 DNA: TGTGCCAGCAACCGGGACAGCCAAGAGACCCAGTACTTC.

This clonotype was seen repeatedly, ten times or more. This rearrangement joins TRBV4-3 to TRBJ2-1; D is uncertain. Germline CDR1 reads LGHNA; CDR2 reads YSLEER. The CDR3 covers 17 residues. Deletions cut 0 bases from V and 1 base from J, with 13 bases between. The DNA of the CDR3 is TGCGCCAGCAGCCAAGAGTCAGGTTCGCGATCCTACAATGAGCAGTTCTTC. Protein sequence: CASSQESGSRSYNEQFF.

This clonotype was recorded at least ten times. The chain employs TRBV2 and TRBJ2-2; TRBD1 matches at 7 bases. Germline assignment: CDR1 SNHLY and CDR2 FYNNEI. The CDR3 is 14 residues long. Germline trimming cut 6 bases from V and 6 bases from J; bases unmatched to any gene: 7. CDR3 residues: CASRGDRVSGELFF. The CDR3 DNA is TGTGCCAGCAGGGGAGACAGGGTTTCCGGGGAGCTGTTTTTT.

This clonotype was counted many times. J is TRBJ2-7 and V is TRBV14; the D gene is possibly TRBD1 (6 bases). The ends were cut back, 2 bases at V and 2 bases at J, with 13 bases in the middle. Germline V CDR1 and CDR2: SGHDN, FVKESK. CDR3 size: 15 residues. In nucleotides, the CDR3 is TGTGCCAGCAGCCAATTGGGGCAGGGGACCTACGAGCAGTACTTC. Amino acids: CASSQLGQGTYEQYF. The full variable domain, completed using reference TRBV14 and TRBJ2-7, is EAGVTQFPSHSVIEKGQTVTLRCDPISGHDNLYWYRRVMGKEIKFLLHFVKESKQDESGMPNNRFLAERTGGTYSTLKVQPAELEDSGVYFCASSQLGQGTYEQYFGPGTRLTVT.

The rearrangement links TRBV6-5 to TRBJ1-2; TRBD1 matches 8 bases. This CDR3 comprises 16 residues. Trimming cost V 4 bases and J 1 base; bases outside gene matches: 8. The germline gives CDR1 MNHEY, CDR2 SVGAGI. CDR3 DNA: TGTGCCAGCAGTTCCATCAGGACAGGGAGTAACTATGGCTACACCTTC. Protein sequence: CASSSIRTGSNYGYTF.

At least ten counts were recorded for this clonotype. The V call is TRBV12-3 or TRBV12-4, the J call TRBJ2-3; 7 nucleotides match TRBD1. This CDR3 has 16 amino acids. Trimming removed 3 bases from V and 8 bases from J; junction bases left unmatched: 14. CDR3 loop: CASSFYGRDSSLTQYF. In DNA, the CDR3 is TGTGCCAGCAGTTTCTACGGCCGGGACAGCTCCCTTACGCAGTATTTT.

The V and J genes are TRBV4-1 and TRBJ1-5; 7 bases line up with TRBD1. The V gene end was trimmed by 1 base and the J gene end by 6 bases; junction bases not matched to a gene: 3. The CDR3 totals 14 residues. CDR1 and CDR2 from the germline V gene are MGHRA and YSYEKL. DNA for the CDR3: TGCGCCAGCAGCCAAGGGACAGGTATTCAGCCCCAGCATTTT. Protein: CASSQGTGIQPQHF.

A few counts support this clonotype. The chain couples TRBV29-1 to TRBJ2-7, with D perhaps matching TRBD1 (7 bases). Trimming shortened V by 0 bases and J by 2 bases, and 11 bases separated the two germline ends. The CDR3 runs 14 residues. The germline V gene encodes CDR1 SQVTM and CDR2 ANQGSEA. The CDR3 nucleotides read TGCAGCGTTGAAGATCCCAGGGGGGCCTACGAGCAGTACTTC. It is translated as CSVEDPRGAYEQYF.

To note about this clonotype: This sequence may be a read error, since a much larger clone differs from it by one base. The V and J genes are TRBV6-2 or TRBV6-3 and TRBJ2-1; 9 bases are a match to TRBD1. Germline V CDR1 and CDR2: MNHEY, SVGEGT. J gave up 3 bases and V 3 bases, and 9 bases lay outside the gene matches. This CDR3 contains 17 residues. In DNA form, the CDR3 reads TGTGCCAGCAGTTATCCCAGACAGGGGGGTAACTACAATGAGCAGTTCTTC. Translation: CASSYPRQGGNYNEQFF.

This clonotype was detected many times. The chain uses TRBV7-9 and TRBJ1-2, with TRBD1 identical over 9 bases. Germline-derived CDR1 and CDR2 are SEHNR and FQNEAQ (reference sequence). Trimming cost V 4 bases and J 7 bases; bases outside gene matches: 4. This CDR3 spans 13 amino acids. Here the CDR3 DNA reads TGTGCCAGCAGCTGGCAGACAGGGGGTGGCTACACCTTC. Protein product: CASSWQTGGGYTF.

This clonotype was observed at least ten times. The chain combines TRBV15 with TRBJ1-3; 8 nucleotides align to TRBD1. V lost 4 bases, J lost 2 bases, and 7 bases stayed unmatched. The germline V gene encodes CDR1 LNHNV and CDR2 YYDKDF (reference sequence). This CDR3 spans 16 amino acids. CDR3 in amino acids: CATSTSRDRPGNTIYF. In nucleotides, the CDR3 is TGTGCCACCAGCACGTCCCGGGACAGGCCTGGAAACACCATATATTTT.